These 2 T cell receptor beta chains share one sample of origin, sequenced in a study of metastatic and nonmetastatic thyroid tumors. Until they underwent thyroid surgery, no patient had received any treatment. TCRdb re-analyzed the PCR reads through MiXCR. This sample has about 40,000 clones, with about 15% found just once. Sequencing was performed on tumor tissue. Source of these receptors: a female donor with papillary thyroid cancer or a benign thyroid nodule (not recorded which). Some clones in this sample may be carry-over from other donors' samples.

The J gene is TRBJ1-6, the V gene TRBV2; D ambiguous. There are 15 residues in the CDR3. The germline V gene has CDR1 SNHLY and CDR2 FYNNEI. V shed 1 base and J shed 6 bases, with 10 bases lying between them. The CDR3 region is CASSEVRRGNSPLHF. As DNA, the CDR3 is TGTGCCAGCAGTGAAGTGAGGAGAGGTAATTCACCCCTCCACTTT.

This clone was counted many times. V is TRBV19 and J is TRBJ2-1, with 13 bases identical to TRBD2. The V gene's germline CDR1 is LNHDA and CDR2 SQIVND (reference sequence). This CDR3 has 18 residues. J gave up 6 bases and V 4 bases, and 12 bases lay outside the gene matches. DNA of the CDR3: TGTGCCAGTAGTACCGGGACAGGGGGGACTAGCGGGACCAATGAGCAGTTCTTC. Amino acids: CASSTGTGGTSGTNEQFF.